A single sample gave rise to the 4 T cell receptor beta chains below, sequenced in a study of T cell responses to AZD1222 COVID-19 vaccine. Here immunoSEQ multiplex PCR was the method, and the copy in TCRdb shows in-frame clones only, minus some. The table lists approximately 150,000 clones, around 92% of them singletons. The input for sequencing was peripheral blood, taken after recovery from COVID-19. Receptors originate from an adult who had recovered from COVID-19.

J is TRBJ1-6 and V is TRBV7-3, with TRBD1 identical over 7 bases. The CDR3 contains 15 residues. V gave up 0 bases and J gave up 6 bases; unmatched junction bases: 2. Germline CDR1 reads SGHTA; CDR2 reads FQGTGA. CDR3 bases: TGTGCCAGCAGCTTAACTGGACAGGCTAATTCACCCCTCCACTTT. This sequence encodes CASSLTGQANSPLHF.

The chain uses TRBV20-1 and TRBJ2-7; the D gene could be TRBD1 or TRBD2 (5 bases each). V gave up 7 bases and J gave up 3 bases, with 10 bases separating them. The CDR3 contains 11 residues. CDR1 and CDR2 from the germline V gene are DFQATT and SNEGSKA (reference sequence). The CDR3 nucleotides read TGCAGTGTCCCGAGGGGCTACGAGCAGTACTTC. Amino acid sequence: CSVPRGYEQYF.

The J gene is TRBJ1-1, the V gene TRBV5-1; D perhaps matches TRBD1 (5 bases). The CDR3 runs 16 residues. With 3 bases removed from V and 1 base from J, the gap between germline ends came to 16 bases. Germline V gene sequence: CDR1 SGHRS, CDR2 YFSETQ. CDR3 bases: TGCGCCAGCAGCTCAACTCCAGGGATGTCGAACACTGAAGCTTTCTTT. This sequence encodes CASSSTPGMSNTEAFF.

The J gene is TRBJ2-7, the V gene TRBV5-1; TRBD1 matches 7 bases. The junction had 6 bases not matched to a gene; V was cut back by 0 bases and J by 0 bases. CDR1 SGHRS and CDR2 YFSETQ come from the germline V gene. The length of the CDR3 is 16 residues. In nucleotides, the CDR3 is TGCGCCAGCAGCTTGGGGACAGGACCCCTCTCCTACGAGCAGTACTTC. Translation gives CASSLGTGPLSYEQYF.